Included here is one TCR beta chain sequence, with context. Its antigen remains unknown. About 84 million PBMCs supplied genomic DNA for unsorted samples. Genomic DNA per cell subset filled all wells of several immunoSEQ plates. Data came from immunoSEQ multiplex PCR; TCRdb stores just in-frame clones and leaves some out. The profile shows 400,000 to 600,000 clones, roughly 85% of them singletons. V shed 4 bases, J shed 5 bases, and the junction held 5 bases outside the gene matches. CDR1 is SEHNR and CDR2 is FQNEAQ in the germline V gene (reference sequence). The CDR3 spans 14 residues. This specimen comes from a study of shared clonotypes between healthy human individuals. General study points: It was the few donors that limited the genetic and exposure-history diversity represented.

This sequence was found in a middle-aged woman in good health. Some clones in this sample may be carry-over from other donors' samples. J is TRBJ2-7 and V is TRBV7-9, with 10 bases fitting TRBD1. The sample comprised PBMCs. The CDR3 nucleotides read TGTGCCAGCAGCTCTGGACAGGGGGAAGACGAGCAGTACTTC. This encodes CASSSGQGEDEQYF.